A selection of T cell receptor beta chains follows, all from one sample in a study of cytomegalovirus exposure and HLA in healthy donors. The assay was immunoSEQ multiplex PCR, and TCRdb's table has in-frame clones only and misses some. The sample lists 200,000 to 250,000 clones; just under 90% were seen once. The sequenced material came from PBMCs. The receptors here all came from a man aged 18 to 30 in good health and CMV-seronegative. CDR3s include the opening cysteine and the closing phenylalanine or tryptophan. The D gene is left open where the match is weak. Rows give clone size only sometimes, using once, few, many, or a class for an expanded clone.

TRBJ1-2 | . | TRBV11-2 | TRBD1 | TGTGCCAGCAACCCAGGGACAGGGGATGATGGCTACACCTTC | CASNPGTGDDGYTF
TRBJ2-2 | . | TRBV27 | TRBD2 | TGTGCCAGCAGTTTAATAGCGGGAACCGGGGAGCTGTTTTTT | CASSLIAGTGELFF
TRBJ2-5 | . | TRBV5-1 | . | TGCGCCAGCACGCCCCAGGGGGGAGAGACCCAGTACTTC | CASTPQGGETQYF
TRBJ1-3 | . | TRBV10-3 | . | TGTGCCATCAGTGGGGCCCTCGGGGCTGGAAACACCATATATTTT | CAISGALGAGNTIYF
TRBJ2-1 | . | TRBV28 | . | TGTGCCAGCAGTGAAGGACTCCTCCCGTACAATGAGCAGTTCTTC | CASSEGLLPYNEQFF
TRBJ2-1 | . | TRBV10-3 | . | TGTGCCATCAGCTACGACAGCAATGAGCAGTTCTTC | CAISYDSNEQFF
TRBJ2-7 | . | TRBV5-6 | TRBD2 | TGTGCCAGCAGCCTAAGCGGGAGTACTTCCTACGAGCAGTACTTC | CASSLSGSTSYEQYF
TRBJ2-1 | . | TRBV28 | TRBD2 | TGTGCCAGCAGTTTTCCTGGCGGGAGTCAGTTCTTC | CASSFPGGSQFF
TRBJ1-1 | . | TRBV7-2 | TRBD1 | TGTGCCAGCAGCCTAAACAGGGGTGGCACTGAAGCTTTCTTT | CASSLNRGGTEAFF
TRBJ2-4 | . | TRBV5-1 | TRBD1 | TGCGCCAGCAGCTTGAACCCGGGACAGGGTACGTCGAACATTCAGTACTTC | CASSLNPGQGTSNIQYF
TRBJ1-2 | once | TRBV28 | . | TGTGCCAGCTGCCGACAGGACCATGGCTACACCTTC | CASCRQDHGYTF
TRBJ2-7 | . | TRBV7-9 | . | TGTGCCAGCACCCGGGGGGACACCTACGAGCAGTACTTC | CASTRGDTYEQYF
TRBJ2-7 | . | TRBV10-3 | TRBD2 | TGTGCCATCAGTGACAAAATGGGGGGGTTGAACTCCTACGAGCAGTACTTC | CAISDKMGGLNSYEQYF
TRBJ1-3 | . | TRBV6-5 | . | TGTGCCAGCAGAAGGACAGCTGGAAACACCATATATTTT | CASRRTAGNTIYF
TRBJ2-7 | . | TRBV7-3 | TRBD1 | TGTGCCAGCAGCTTAACTCGGGTGACAGGGCATCCCATCGCCTACGAGCAGTACTTC | CASSLTRVTGHPIAYEQYF
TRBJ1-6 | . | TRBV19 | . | TGTGCCAGTAGTATAGACGGGGCCTATAATTCACCCCTCCACTTT | CASSIDGAYNSPLHF
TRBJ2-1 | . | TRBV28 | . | TGTGCCAGCATACAGCAGGGTGAGCAGTTCTTC | CASIQQGEQFF
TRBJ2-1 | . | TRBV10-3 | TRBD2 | TGTGCCATCACCCCTAGGACTAGCAATGAGCAGTTCTTC | CAITPRTSNEQFF
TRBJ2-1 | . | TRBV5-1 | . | TGCGCCAGCAGGCAGGCCACCTTTGATGAGCAGTTCTTC | CASRQATFDEQFF
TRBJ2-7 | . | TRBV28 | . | TGTGCCAGCAGTTCCCCCCCCCGCGAGCAGTACTTC | CASSSPPREQYF
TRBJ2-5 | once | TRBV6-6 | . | TGTGCCAGCAGTGGCGGGGGCTACCAAGAGACCCAGTACTTC | CASSGGGYQETQYF
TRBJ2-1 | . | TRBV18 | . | TGTGCCAGCTCCGAGCAGGGTTCCTACAATGAGCAGTTCTTC | CASSEQGSYNEQFF